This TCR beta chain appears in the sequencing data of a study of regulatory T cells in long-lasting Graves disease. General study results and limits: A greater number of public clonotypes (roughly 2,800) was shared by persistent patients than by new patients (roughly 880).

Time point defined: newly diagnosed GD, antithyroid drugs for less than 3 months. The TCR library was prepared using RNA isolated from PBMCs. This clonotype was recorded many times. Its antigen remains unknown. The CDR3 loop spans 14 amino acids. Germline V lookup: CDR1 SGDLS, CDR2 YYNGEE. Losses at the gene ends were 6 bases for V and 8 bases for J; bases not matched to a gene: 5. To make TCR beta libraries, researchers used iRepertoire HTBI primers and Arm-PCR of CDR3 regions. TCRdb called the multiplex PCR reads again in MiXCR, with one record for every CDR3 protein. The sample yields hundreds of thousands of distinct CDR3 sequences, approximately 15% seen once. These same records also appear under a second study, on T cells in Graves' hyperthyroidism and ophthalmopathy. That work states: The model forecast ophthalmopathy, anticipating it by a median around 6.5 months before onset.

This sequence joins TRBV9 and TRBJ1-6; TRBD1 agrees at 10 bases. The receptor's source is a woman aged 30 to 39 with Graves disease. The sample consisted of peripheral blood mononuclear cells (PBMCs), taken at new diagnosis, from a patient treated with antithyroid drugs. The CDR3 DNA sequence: TGTGCCAGCACCGGGGGACAGGGGTATTCACCCCTCCACTTT. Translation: CASTGGQGYSPLHF.